This T cell receptor (beta chain) was observed in a study of T cells in Graves' hyperthyroidism and ophthalmopathy. Amplified TCR beta CDR3 regions came from RNA transcripts. A set of HTBI primers served as the primers for a first-round RT-PCR of the TCR CDR3. One entry per CDR3 protein results from TCRdb running MiXCR on the multiplex PCR reads. The sample has about 590,000 distinct CDR3 sequences, approximately 15% seen once. This clonotype appeared many times. An end of the junction differs from the germline gene, which may be a read error. The CDR3 loop spans 14 amino acids. Germline CDR1 SSHAT, CDR2 FNYEAQ (reference sequence).

The J gene is TRBJ2-1, the V gene TRBV7-7, with D possibly matching TRBD2 (6 bases). This sequence originates from a woman aged 18-35 years with Graves' ophthalmopathy. Specimen: blood. The CDR3 nucleotides are TGTGCTAGCAGCTTAGCGGAGGCGGCAGGGGAGCAGTTCTTC. Its translation is CASSLAEAAGEQFF.